This record concerns one TCR beta chain sequence. The CDR3 extends over 14 amino acids. Germline loops: CDR1 MNHEY, CDR2 SMNVEV (reference sequence). Trimming at V came to 6 bases and at J to 2 bases, leaving 5 bases not matched to a gene. The data derive from a study of shared clonotypes between healthy human individuals. As processed by the authors: ImmunoSEQ supplied junction-only sequences lacking quality scores, so filtering was different. Some clones are missing from TCRdb's copy, which holds only in-frame ones; the method was immunoSEQ multiplex PCR. From that table come the V and J calls and clone size; the DNA was used to work out D and trimming. The table has 550,000 to 850,000 clones, approximately 79% seen once.

The source material was memory CD4+ T cells sorted from blood. The subset is: CD45RA-negative fraction. This chain uses TRBV27 with TRBJ2-7; 9 nucleotides align to TRBD2. This TCR was recovered from a woman in her 30s in good health. The CDR3 spells CASSRTSDTYEQYF. The CDR3 DNA reads as TGTGCCAGCAGCAGGACTAGCGATACCTACGAGCAGTACTTC.